This TCR beta chain was captured in a study of T cell responses to AZD1222 COVID-19 vaccine. Study-wide results and caveats: Just a handful of AZD1222 recipients tested seropositive at baseline. Most donors were white British, females outnumbered males, and clonal diversity was possibly underestimated. Regions left unmutated in variants are reportedly the target of nearly half of spike-specific TCRs.

The data were produced by immunoSEQ multiplex PCR, yet TCRdb's version contains in-frame clones alone and is incomplete. The table records 180,000 or so clones, 85% to 95% of them present only once. The V and J ends lost 2 bases and 8 bases, in that order; junction bases with no gene match: 4. This CDR3 spans 14 amino acids. Germline V gene sequence: CDR1 MNHEY, CDR2 SVGAGI. This clone was detected only a few times. No antigen is known for it. The clonotype originates from an adult who received the AZD1222 COVID-19 vaccine. Sequencing used peripheral blood, obtained 28 days after the second AZD1222 dose. This chain connects TRBV6-5 to TRBJ2-7, with 12 nucleotides matching TRBD1. CDR3: CASSYPGTGGQQYF. Written as DNA, the CDR3 is TGTGCCAGCAGTTACCCTGGGACAGGGGGCCAGCAGTACTTC.